The 15 T cell receptor beta chains below come from one sample, sequenced in a study of regulatory T cells in long-lasting Graves disease. Investigators prepared the TCR beta libraries by applying iRepertoire HTBI primers and Arm-PCR of CDR3 regions. TCRdb ran MiXCR on the multiplex PCR reads and lists one entry per CDR3 protein. The data hold around 500,000 distinct CDR3 sequences, with 15% to 20% observed a single time. The time point was: newly diagnosed GD, antithyroid drugs for less than 3 months. PBMC RNA served as the TCR library source. The sample was also reused in another study, on T cells in Graves' hyperthyroidism and ophthalmopathy.

The sample consisted of peripheral blood mononuclear cells (PBMCs), taken at new diagnosis, from a patient treated with antithyroid drugs. Receptors were obtained from a woman aged 40 to 65 with Graves disease.

This clonotype was counted many times. This chain connects TRBV6-1 to TRBJ2-5; D not resolved. The V and J ends lost 6 bases and 4 bases respectively, with 12 bases between them. Germline V gene sequence: CDR1 MNHNS, CDR2 SASEGT. This CDR3 contains 13 residues. This CDR3 reads CASSLRAGETQYF. DNA for the CDR3: TGTGCCAGCAGCCTCCGGGCCGGAGAGACCCAGTACTTC.

This clonotype showed up many times. The J gene is TRBJ2-3, the V gene TRBV10-1; no reliable D call. Per the germline V gene, CDR1 is WNHNN and CDR2 is SYGVQD (reference sequence). V gave up 0 bases and J gave up 0 bases, with 10 bases separating them. The CDR3 is 16 amino acids. The CDR3, as DNA: TGCGCCAGCAGTGAGTCTAGAAGGAGAAGCACAGATACGCAGTATTTT. It translates to CASSESRRRSTDTQYF.

This clonotype showed up many times. This chain uses TRBV3-1 with TRBJ1-1, with D perhaps TRBD1 (5 bases). This CDR3 region has 13 residues. V was pared by 4 bases and J by 5 bases, with 11 bases between. Germline V gene lookup returns CDR1 LGHDT and CDR2 YNNKEL (reference sequence). CDR3 in amino acids: CASSPSTATEAFF. The CDR3 DNA sequence: TGTGCCAGCAGCCCGTCGACAGCTACTGAAGCTTTCTTT.

This clonotype was detected only a few times. The genes are TRBV30 and TRBJ2-5; 10 nucleotides agree with TRBD2. V lost 4 bases to trimming and J lost 4 bases; unmatched junction nucleotides: 9. The germline gives CDR1 GTSNPN, CDR2 SVGIG (reference sequence). The CDR3 covers 15 residues. The CDR3 nucleotides read TGTGCCTGGAATCGATTAGCGGGGGGCCGAGAGACCCAGTACTTC. Its protein is CAWNRLAGGRETQYF.

This clonotype came up many times. The CDR3 loop is CASNRGQRDEQYF. DNA for the CDR3: TGTGCCAGCAACCGGGGACAGCGGGACGAGCAGTACTTC. The genes are TRBV12-3 or TRBV12-4 and TRBJ2-7; the D gene is possibly TRBD1 (7 bases). The CDR3 covers 13 residues. V was clipped by 7 bases and J by 5 bases, with 15 bases between them.

In its sample, this clonotype was seen once. The genes are TRBV2 and TRBJ1-4; possible D gene TRBD1, 5 bases. The CDR3 has 11 residues. From germline, CDR1 is SNHLY and CDR2 FYNNEI. The ends were cut back, 4 bases at V and 11 bases at J, with 8 bases in the middle. The chain's CDR3 is CASSVEGKLFF. The CDR3 DNA reads as TGTGCCAGCAGTGTGGAGGGGAAACTGTTTTTT.

This clonotype was observed many times. The chain links TRBV7-9 to TRBJ2-3, with no clear D. Deletions cut 2 bases from V and 5 bases from J, with 11 bases between. Looked up from germline, CDR1 is SEHNR and CDR2 is FQNEAQ (reference sequence). This CDR3 is 14 amino acids long. The CDR3 sequence is CASSLTWLGDTQYF. For the CDR3, the DNA is TGTGCCAGCAGCTTAACGTGGCTTGGAGATACGCAGTATTTT.

This clonotype occurred many times. The chain has TRBV28 and TRBJ2-1; perhaps TRBD2 as D (5 bases). Trimming shortened V by 5 bases and J by 5 bases, and 25 bases separated the two germline ends. Germline CDR1 reads MDHEN; CDR2 reads SYDVKM. The CDR3 has 18 amino acids. The DNA for the CDR3 is TGTGCCAGCAGTCGCCAAGCGGACCCGGGCCATAATAACAATGAGCAGTTCTTC. Amino acid sequence: CASSRQADPGHNNNEQFF. The whole variable domain, filled in from reference TRBV28 and TRBJ2-1, reads DVKVTQSSRYLVKRTGEKVFLECVQDMDHENMFWYRQDPGLGLRLIYFSYDVKMKEKGDIPEGYSVSREKKERFSLILESASTNQTSMYLCASSRQADPGHNNNEQFFGPGTRLTVL.

This clonotype appeared many times. The chain recombines TRBV5-5 with TRBJ1-6; 8 bases map to TRBD1. Germline trimming cut 0 bases from V and 7 bases from J; bases unmatched to any gene: 6. The germline V gene has CDR1 SGHKS and CDR2 YYEKEE (reference sequence). The length of the CDR3 is 16 residues. CDR3 nucleotides: TGTGCCAGCAGCTTGGTCGCACAGGGGGTAAATTCACCCCTCCACTTT. This translates into CASSLVAQGVNSPLHF.

This clonotype came up many times. The chain uses TRBV2 and TRBJ1-2, with D hard to call. Germline V gene data show CDR1 as SNHLY and CDR2 as FYNNEI. Trimming shortened V by 10 bases and J by 2 bases, and 14 bases separated the two germline ends. The CDR3 runs 13 residues. CDR3 DNA: TGTGCCACCCGCGACACCGGCAACTATGGCTACACCTTC. Translating gives CATRDTGNYGYTF. Full variable domain (remainder filled in from reference TRBV2 and TRBJ1-2): EPEVTQTPSHQVTQMGQEVILRCVPISNHLYFYWYRQILGQKVEFLVSFYNNEISEKSEIFDDQFSVERPDGSNFTLKIRSTKLEDSAMYFCATRDTGNYGYTFGSGTRLTVV.

This clonotype was counted a few times. This chain uses TRBV9 with TRBJ2-1, with a possible D match to TRBD2 (5 bases). The V end lost 4 bases, the J end lost 4 bases, and 12 bases lay between the germline ends. Looked up from germline, CDR1 is SGDLS and CDR2 is YYNGEE. This CDR3 has 14 residues. Here the CDR3 DNA reads TGTGCCAGCAGCCCCGAGGGAAGATACAATGAGCAGTTCTTC. Residues: CASSPEGRYNEQFF.

This clonotype was seen more than once but under ten times. This CDR3 is missing its conserved last phenylalanine or tryptophan, likely due to a read error. The chain carries TRBV10-3 and TRBJ2-5, with 9 bases lining up with TRBD2. CDR1 ENHRY and CDR2 SYGVKD come from the germline V gene. V lost 7 bases to trimming and J lost 2 bases; unmatched junction nucleotides: 2. The CDR3 loop spans 13 amino acids. This CDR3 is CAITSGVQETQYL. Here the CDR3 DNA reads TGTGCCATCACTAGCGGGGTTCAAGAGACCCAGTACCTC.

This clonotype was picked up many times. V usage is TRBV12-3 or TRBV12-4 and J usage is TRBJ1-1; maybe TRBD1 (5 bases). This CDR3 spans 16 amino acids. The V end lost 4 bases, the J end lost 1 base, and 16 bases lay between the germline ends. DNA for the CDR3: TGTGCCAGCAGTTCTCGTTACGCGGGGACGAACACTGAAGCTTTCTTT. Amino acids: CASSSRYAGTNTEAFF.

This clonotype occurred many times. The chain recombines TRBV2 with TRBJ2-5; no firm D call. Germline V gene lookup returns CDR1 SNHLY and CDR2 FYNNEI. There are 13 residues in the CDR3. V was clipped by 4 bases and J by 2 bases, with 8 bases between them. This chain's CDR3 is CASSVTYQETQYF. The CDR3 DNA follows: TGTGCCAGCAGTGTGACCTATCAAGAGACCCAGTACTTC.

The chain couples TRBV18 to TRBJ2-7; 9 bases map to TRBD1. Trimming at V came to 3 bases and at J to 3 bases, leaving 6 bases not matched to a gene. The germline gives CDR1 KGHSH, CDR2 LQKENI. The CDR3 extends over 15 amino acids. CDR3: CASSPGQGEVYEQYF. For the CDR3, the DNA is TGTGCCAGCTCACCGGGACAGGGAGAGGTCTACGAGCAGTACTTC.